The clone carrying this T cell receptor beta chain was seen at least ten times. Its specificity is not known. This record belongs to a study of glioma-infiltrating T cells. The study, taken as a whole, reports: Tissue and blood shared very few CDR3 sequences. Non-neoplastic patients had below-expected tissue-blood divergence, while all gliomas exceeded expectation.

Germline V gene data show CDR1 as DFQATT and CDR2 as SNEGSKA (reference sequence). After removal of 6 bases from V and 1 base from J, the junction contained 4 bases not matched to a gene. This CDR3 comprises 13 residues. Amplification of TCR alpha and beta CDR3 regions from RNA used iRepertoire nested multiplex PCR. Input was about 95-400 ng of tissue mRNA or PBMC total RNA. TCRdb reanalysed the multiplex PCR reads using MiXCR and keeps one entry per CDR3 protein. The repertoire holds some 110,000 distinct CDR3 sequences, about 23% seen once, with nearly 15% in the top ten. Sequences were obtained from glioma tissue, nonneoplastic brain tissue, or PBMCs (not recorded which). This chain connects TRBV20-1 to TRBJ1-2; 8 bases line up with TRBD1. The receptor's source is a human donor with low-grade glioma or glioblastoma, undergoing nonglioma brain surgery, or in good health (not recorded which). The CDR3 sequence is CSAKDRVNYGYTF. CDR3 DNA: TGCAGTGCAAAGGACAGGGTTAACTATGGCTACACCTTC.